This is a list of T cell receptor beta chains from one sample in a study of CD8 T cells in ankylosing spondylitis. MiXCR, run by TCRdb on the 5' RACE reads, gives a single entry per CDR3 protein. The profile shows a few hundred thousand distinct CDR3 sequences, 20% to 30% of them singletons. Sequencing was carried out using blood, either unsorted or a sorted T cell fraction (not recorded which). The receptors stem from a male donor with ankylosing spondylitis or in good health (not recorded which). Each CDR3 is given with its conserved first and last residue. Each record gives: V gene, clone size, J gene, D gene, CDR3 DNA, CDR3 protein. A D gene is named only where the DNA matches it firmly. Size is stated for part of the rows, as once, few or many counts, or as a class when the clone is expanded.

>TRBV7-8|many|TRBJ1-4|NA
TGTGCCAGCAGCGCTTTACAACCAGGGGCCCGGGGCGAAAAACTGTTTTTT
CASSALQPGARGEKLFF
>TRBV29-1|NA|TRBJ2-1|NA
TGCAGCGGCAGAGGGGTCTACAATGAGCAGTTCTTC
CSGRGVYNEQFF
>TRBV7-2|many|TRBJ2-5|TRBD2
TGTGCCAGCAGCTTAAATTTGAGCGGGGGCTCTGCGGGGACCCAGTACTTC
CASSLNLSGGSAGTQYF
>TRBV24-1|few|TRBJ1-2|NA
TGTGCCACCAGTGATTCTCAGCCGGGTCCAAACTTCTATGGCTACACCTTC
CATSDSQPGPNFYGYTF
>TRBV20-1|NA|TRBJ2-1|TRBD2
TGCAGTGCTATGCGTCCGGGGGGGCCGTCGGGTGAGCAGTTCTTC
CSAMRPGGPSGEQFF
>TRBV12-3/TRBV12-4|few|TRBJ1-6|NA
TGTGCCAGCAGATTACAGGGAGGAAATTCACCCCTCCACTTT
CASRLQGGNSPLHF
>TRBV3-1|many|TRBJ1-1|NA
TGTGCCAGCAGCGAACGACTGGTCACTGAAGCTTTCTTT
CASSERLVTEAFF
>TRBV20-1|many|TRBJ1-6|NA
TGCAGTGCAAGACAGCCTAATTCACCCCTCCACTTT
CSARQPNSPLHF
>TRBV5-1|few|TRBJ2-6|NA
TGCGCCAGCAGCTTGGAGCACACCGGGGCCAACGTCCTGACTTTC
CASSLEHTGANVLTF
>TRBV6-5|NA|TRBJ2-5|NA
TGTGCCAGCAGTTACTCGGCCTTTTGGGATCACCAAGAGACCCAGTACTTC
CASSYSAFWDHQETQYF
>TRBV12-3/TRBV12-4|NA|TRBJ2-2|NA
TGTGCCAGCAGTTTCGGGACCCCCGGGGAGCTGTTTTTT
CASSFGTPGELFF
>TRBV12-3/TRBV12-4|NA|TRBJ2-5|NA
TGTGCCAGCAGGGTACATGGGATCGAGACCCAGTACTTC
CASRVHGIETQYF
>TRBV3-1|NA|TRBJ2-3|TRBD2
TGTGCCAGCAGCACGCGGGAGTCCTCCACAGATACGCAGTATTTT
CASSTRESSTDTQYF
>TRBV10-1|NA|TRBJ2-1|NA
TGCGCCAGCAGTGAGGACAGTACCTCCTACAATGAGCAGTTCTTC
CASSEDSTSYNEQFF
>TRBV6-1|few|TRBJ2-1|NA
TGTGCCAGCAGAGGACCTCAATCCTACAATGAGCAGTTCTTC
CASRGPQSYNEQFF
>TRBV20-1|many|TRBJ2-3|NA
TGCAGTGCTCCTCCGGGCCCAGATACGCAGTATTTT
CSAPPGPDTQYF
>TRBV25-1|few|TRBJ2-1|TRBD1
TGTGCCAGCAGTGAGGGGGGACAGGACAATGAGCAGTTCTTC
CASSEGGQDNEQFF
>TRBV27|many|TRBJ2-7|NA
TGTGCCAGCAGTTTAAGAACAGGGAGCCACGAGCAGTACTTC
CASSLRTGSHEQYF
>TRBV20-1|NA|TRBJ2-4|TRBD1
TGCAGTGCTGACAGGGTGGGGCTAGCCAAAAACATTCAGTACTTC
CSADRVGLAKNIQYF
>TRBV6-1|NA|TRBJ1-6|NA
TGTGCCAGCAGTGAAATTCGACCCGGGACCGATTCACCCCTCCACTTT
CASSEIRPGTDSPLHF
>TRBV7-3|once|TRBJ2-5|TRBD1
TGTGCCAGCAGCTCCCAGACAGGGACCCAAGAGACCCAGTACTTC
CASSSQTGTQETQYF
>TRBV10-3|NA|TRBJ2-7|NA
TGTGCCATCAGTGAACTAATGAGGAGCTCCTACGAGCAGTACTTC
CAISELMRSSYEQYF
>TRBV2|once|TRBJ2-2|TRBD1
TGTGCCAGCAGTGGTGAGACAGGGGGAACCGGGGAGCTGTTTTTT
CASSGETGGTGELFF
>TRBV12-3/TRBV12-4|NA|TRBJ2-5|TRBD2
TGTGCCAGCAGTTTGCTCGGGACTAGGGGAGAGACCCAGTACTTC
CASSLLGTRGETQYF
>TRBV5-4|NA|TRBJ2-3|NA
TGTGCCAGCAGCTTGCAGCAAGATACGCAGTATTTT
CASSLQQDTQYF
>TRBV20-1|few|TRBJ1-1|NA
TGCAGTGCTAGAGATGCCAGGGGCACTGAAGCTTTCTTT
CSARDARGTEAFF
>TRBV10-3|NA|TRBJ2-1|TRBD2
TGTGCCATCAGTGAACCGCCGGGGGAGGGTGAGCAGTTCTTC
CAISEPPGEGEQFF
>TRBV29-1|few|TRBJ2-3|NA
TGCAGCGCCCTCCTAGGATCCGGGTTCACAGATACGCAGTATTTT
CSALLGSGFTDTQYF
>TRBV18|many|TRBJ2-7|TRBD1
TGTGCCAGCTCACCTGGGACAGGGCTTCGGTACGAGCAGTACTTC
CASSPGTGLRYEQYF
>TRBV11-2|many|TRBJ2-1|TRBD2
TGTGCCAGCAGCTGGACTAGCTACAATGAGCAGTTCTTC
CASSWTSYNEQFF
>TRBV5-1|many|TRBJ1-1|TRBD1
TGCGCCAGCAGCTTGGAACAGGGGGCTTCTGAAGCTTTCTTT
CASSLEQGASEAFF
>TRBV3-1|NA|TRBJ2-5|TRBD1
TGCGCCAGCAGCCCCTGGACAGGCCAAGAGACCCAGTACTTC
CASSPWTGQETQYF
>TRBV20-1|NA|TRBJ1-1|TRBD1
TGCAGTGCCCACAACAGGGGGCAGGGGTTGAACACTGAAGCTTTCTTT
CSAHNRGQGLNTEAFF
>TRBV20-1|few|TRBJ2-5|NA
TGCAGTGTTGCGGACCGGGAGACCCAGTACTTC
CSVADRETQYF
>TRBV11-2|many|TRBJ2-7|NA
TGTGCCAGCAGCTTAGATCGGAGGCGCGAGCAGTACTTC
CASSLDRRREQYF
>TRBV10-3|few|TRBJ2-3|TRBD1
TGTGCCATCAGTGACTCTCGACAGGGTTTAGGTCAGGTGGATACGCAGTATTTT
CAISDSRQGLGQVDTQYF
>TRBV12-3/TRBV12-4|NA|TRBJ2-7|NA
TGTGCCAGCGGTCTCACTTGGGGGGTTACCTCCTACGAGCAGTACTTC
CASGLTWGVTSYEQYF
>TRBV20-1|many|TRBJ2-1|TRBD1
TGCAGTGCTACAGGGGGCAGGACTCTTCGTGTCTATGAGCAGTTCTTC
CSATGGRTLRVYEQFF
>TRBV20-1|few|TRBJ2-5|NA
TGCAGTGCTAGAGAAAACCCGAGGGAGACCCAGTACTTC
CSARENPRETQYF
>TRBV7-2|many|TRBJ1-2|TRBD1
TGTGCCAGCAGCATCGCTCCGGGACAGGGGCTCTATGGCTACACCTTC
CASSIAPGQGLYGYTF
>TRBV20-1|NA|TRBJ1-1|NA
TGCAGTGCTAGCGGGGGGCGTTGGACTGAAGCTTTCTTT
CSASGGRWTEAFF
>TRBV18|NA|TRBJ2-7|NA
TGTGCCAGCTCACCAGGAGGCAGAAGCTCCTACGAGCAGTACTTC
CASSPGGRSSYEQYF
>TRBV29-1|NA|TRBJ2-4|NA
TGCAGCGGAGAAATCAAAAACATTCAGTACTTC
CSGEIKNIQYF
>TRBV2|many|TRBJ2-5|NA
TGTGCCAGCAGGGGCTGGGAGACCCAGTACTTC
CASRGWETQYF
>TRBV9|few|TRBJ2-1|TRBD1
TGTGCCAGCAGCGTAGGGACAGGGTCGGTGCGTGAGCAGTTCTTC
CASSVGTGSVREQFF
>TRBV5-1|NA|TRBJ2-3|NA
TGCGCCAGCAGCACAGGGCCCTTTCCGTCTAGCACAGATACGCAGTATTTT
CASSTGPFPSSTDTQYF
>TRBV12-3/TRBV12-4|NA|TRBJ2-7|TRBD1
TGTGCCAGCAGTTTAGCAACAGGGGAGAGCTCCTACGAGCAGTACTTC
CASSLATGESSYEQYF
>TRBV9|many|TRBJ2-7|NA
TGTGCCAGCAGCGTAGGTGGGGTAGCCTCCTACGAGCAGTACTTC
CASSVGGVASYEQYF
>TRBV20-1|NA|TRBJ2-3|NA
TGCAGTGCCGAAGAATCCGCCCGGCGGGGTGGTATTAATACGCAGTATTTT
CSAEESARRGGINTQYF
>TRBV5-4|NA|TRBJ2-1|TRBD1
TGTGCCAGCAGCCCAAGACAGGGCCTGTACAATGAGCAGTTCTTC
CASSPRQGLYNEQFF
>TRBV20-1|NA|TRBJ2-7|TRBD1
TGCAGTGCTCCCAGGACAGGCGCCCCTGGCGAGCAGTACTTC
CSAPRTGAPGEQYF
>TRBV5-5|many|TRBJ1-3|NA
TGTGCCAGCAGCCCCGCCTCCCCGGGCACCATATATTTT
CASSPASPGTIYF
>TRBV10-3|NA|TRBJ1-1|NA
TGTGCCATCAGAGACAGCGGGTACACTGAAGCTTTCTTT
CAIRDSGYTEAFF
>TRBV5-1|few|TRBJ2-1|NA
TGCGCCAGCAGCTTAACTCTTGGGGGGCGTGAGCAGTTCTTC
CASSLTLGGREQFF
>TRBV29-1|NA|TRBJ1-2|TRBD1
TGCAGCTTGGAGGGACAGGGGGGAATGGACTATGGCTACACCTTC
CSLEGQGGMDYGYTF
>TRBV6-2/TRBV6-3|once|TRBJ2-3|TRBD2
TGTGCCAGCAGTTACTCAGGGGGAGCGGGGGCCACAGATACGCAGTATTTT
CASSYSGGAGATDTQYF
>TRBV20-1|NA|TRBJ2-3|TRBD2
TGCAGTGCTTCCACTAGCGGGGGGCCCCATGCGGTAGATACGCAGTATTTT
CSASTSGGPHAVDTQYF